The present entry profiles one T cell receptor beta chain with its context. Other DNA sequences within the sample encode an identical CDR3. The record originates from a study of shared clonotypes between healthy human individuals. The repertoire was sequenced with immunoSEQ multiplex PCR; TCRdb's copy has only in-frame clones and lacks some. Here the sample spans a few million clones, 90% to 95% being singletons. The CDR3 is 14 amino acids. With 4 bases clipped from V and 1 base from J, the junction kept 3 bases outside the gene matches. Germline-derived CDR1 and CDR2 are SGHRS and YFSETQ. The J gene is TRBJ1-1, the V gene TRBV5-1; 8 bases are shared with TRBD1. Material: naive CD4+ T cells from PBMCs. Subset reported: CD45RA+ positively selected. The source of this sequence is a man aged 18 to 29 in good health. Some clones in this sample may be carry-over from other donors' samples. This CDR3 reads CASSPDRGNTEAFF. CDR3 coding DNA: TGCGCCAGCAGCCCCGACAGGGGGAACACTGAAGCTTTCTTT.